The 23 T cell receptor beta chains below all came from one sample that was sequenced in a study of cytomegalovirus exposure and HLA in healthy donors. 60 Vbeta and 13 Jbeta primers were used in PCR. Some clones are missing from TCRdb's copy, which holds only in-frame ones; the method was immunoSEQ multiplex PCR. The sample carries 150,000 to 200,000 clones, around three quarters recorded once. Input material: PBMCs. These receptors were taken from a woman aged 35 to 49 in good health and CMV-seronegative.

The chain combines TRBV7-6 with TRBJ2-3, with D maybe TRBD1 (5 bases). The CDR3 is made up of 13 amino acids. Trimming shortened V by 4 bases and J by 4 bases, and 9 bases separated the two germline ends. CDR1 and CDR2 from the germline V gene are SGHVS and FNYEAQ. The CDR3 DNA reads TGTGCCAGCAGCTCCAGGGTTTCAGATACGCAGTATTTT. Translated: CASSSRVSDTQYF.

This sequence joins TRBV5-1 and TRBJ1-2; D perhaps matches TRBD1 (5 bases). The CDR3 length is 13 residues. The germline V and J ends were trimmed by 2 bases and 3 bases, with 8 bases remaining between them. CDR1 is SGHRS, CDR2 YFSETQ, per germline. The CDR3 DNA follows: TGCGCCAGCAGCTTCCTACAGGACTATGGCTACACCTTC. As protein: CASSFLQDYGYTF.

The chain's CDR3 is CASSQRGTLAKNIQYF. In DNA, the CDR3 is TGTGCCAGCAGCCAGAGGGGGACGCTAGCCAAAAACATTCAGTACTTC. The chain couples TRBV14 to TRBJ2-4, with D tentatively TRBD1 (6 bases). V lost 3 bases and J 0 bases, leaving 12 bases between the germline ends. This CDR3 region has 16 residues. Germline V gives CDR1 SGHDN, CDR2 FVKESK. Together with reference TRBV14 and TRBJ2-4, the CDR3 gives the full variable domain: EAGVTQFPSHSVIEKGQTVTLRCDPISGHDNLYWYRRVMGKEIKFLLHFVKESKQDESGMPNNRFLAERTGGTYSTLKVQPAELEDSGVYFCASSQRGTLAKNIQYFGAGTRLSVL.

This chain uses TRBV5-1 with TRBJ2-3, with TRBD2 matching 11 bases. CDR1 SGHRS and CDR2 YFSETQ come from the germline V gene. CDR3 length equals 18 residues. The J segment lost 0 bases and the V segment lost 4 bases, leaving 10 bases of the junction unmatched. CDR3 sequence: CASSPSLTSGESTDTQYF. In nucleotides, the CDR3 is TGCGCCAGCAGCCCTAGTCTGACTAGCGGGGAAAGCACAGATACGCAGTATTTT.

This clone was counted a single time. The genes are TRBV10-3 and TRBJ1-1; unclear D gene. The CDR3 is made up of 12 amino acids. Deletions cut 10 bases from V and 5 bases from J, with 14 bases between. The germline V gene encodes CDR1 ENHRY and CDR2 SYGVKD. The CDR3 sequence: CATGRGQTEAFF. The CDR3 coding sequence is TGTGCCACTGGGAGAGGGCAGACTGAAGCTTTCTTT.

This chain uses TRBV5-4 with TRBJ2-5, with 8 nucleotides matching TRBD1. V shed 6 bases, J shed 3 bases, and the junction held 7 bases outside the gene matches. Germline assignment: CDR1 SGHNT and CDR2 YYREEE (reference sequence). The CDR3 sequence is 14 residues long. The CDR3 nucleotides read TGTGCCAGCACCCGAGGACAGGGAGAAGAGACCCAGTACTTC. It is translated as CASTRGQGEETQYF.

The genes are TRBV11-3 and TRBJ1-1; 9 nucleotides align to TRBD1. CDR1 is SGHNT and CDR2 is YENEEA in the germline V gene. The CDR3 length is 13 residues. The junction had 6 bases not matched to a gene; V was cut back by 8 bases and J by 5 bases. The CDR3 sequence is CASQGQGRTEAFF. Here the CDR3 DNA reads TGTGCCAGCCAGGGACAGGGAAGGACTGAAGCTTTCTTT.

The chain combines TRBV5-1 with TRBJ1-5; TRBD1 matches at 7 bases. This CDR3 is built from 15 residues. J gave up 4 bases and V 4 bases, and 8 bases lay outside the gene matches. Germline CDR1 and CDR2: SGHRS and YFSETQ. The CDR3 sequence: CASSRTGQVNQPQHF. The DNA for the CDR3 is TGCGCCAGCAGCCGAACCGGACAGGTAAATCAGCCCCAGCATTTT.

The CDR3 is CAWSGGSRQGGAEAFF. The CDR3 DNA reads as TGTGCCTGGAGTGGTGGGTCCCGACAGGGAGGCGCTGAAGCTTTCTTT. This rearrangement joins TRBV30 to TRBJ1-1; 7 bases line up with TRBD1. The germline V gene encodes CDR1 GTSNPN and CDR2 SVGIG (reference sequence). Losses at the gene ends were 1 base for V and 6 bases for J; bases not matched to a gene: 14. The CDR3 sequence is 16 residues long.

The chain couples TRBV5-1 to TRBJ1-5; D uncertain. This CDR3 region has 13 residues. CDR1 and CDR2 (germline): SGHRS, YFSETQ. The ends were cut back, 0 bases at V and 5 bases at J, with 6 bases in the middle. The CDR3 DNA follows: TGCGCCAGCAGCTTGGGGGCTGATCAGCCCCAGCATTTT. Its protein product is CASSLGADQPQHF.

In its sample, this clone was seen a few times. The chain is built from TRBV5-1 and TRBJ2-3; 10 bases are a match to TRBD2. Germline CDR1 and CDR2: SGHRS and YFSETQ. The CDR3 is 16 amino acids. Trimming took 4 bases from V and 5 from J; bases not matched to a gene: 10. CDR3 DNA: TGCGCCAGCAGCCCAACTAGCGGGACTTATGGAGATACGCAGTATTTT. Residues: CASSPTSGTYGDTQYF.

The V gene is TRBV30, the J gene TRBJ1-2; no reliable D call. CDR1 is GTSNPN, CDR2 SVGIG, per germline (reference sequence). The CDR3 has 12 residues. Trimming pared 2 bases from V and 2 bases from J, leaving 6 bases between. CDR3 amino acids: CAWSRENYGYTF. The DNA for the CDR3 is TGTGCCTGGAGTAGGGAGAACTATGGCTACACCTTC. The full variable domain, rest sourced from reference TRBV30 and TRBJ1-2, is SQTIHQWPATLVQPVGSPLSLECTVEGTSNPNLYWYRQAAGRGLQLLFYSVGIGQISSEVPQNLSASRPQDRQFILSSKKLLLSDSGFYLCAWSRENYGYTFGSGTRLTVV.

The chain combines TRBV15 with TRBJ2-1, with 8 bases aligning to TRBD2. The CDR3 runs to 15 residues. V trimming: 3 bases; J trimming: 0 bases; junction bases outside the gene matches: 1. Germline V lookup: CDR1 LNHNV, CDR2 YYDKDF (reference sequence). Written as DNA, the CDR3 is TGTGCCACCAGCAGGAGCGGGAGCTCCTACAATGAGCAGTTCTTC. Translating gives CATSRSGSSYNEQFF. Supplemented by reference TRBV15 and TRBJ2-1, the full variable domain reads DAMVIQNPRYQVTQFGKPVTLSCSQTLNHNVMYWYQQKSSQAPKLLFHYYDKDFNNEADTPDNFQSRRPNTSFCFLDIRSPGLGDTAMYLCATSRSGSSYNEQFFGPGTRLTVL.

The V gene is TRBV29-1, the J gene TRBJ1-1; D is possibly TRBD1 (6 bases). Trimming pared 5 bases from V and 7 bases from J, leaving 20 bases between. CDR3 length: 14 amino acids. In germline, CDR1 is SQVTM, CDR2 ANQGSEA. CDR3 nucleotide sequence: TGCAGCGTTACCGACAGGCGCTGGTCGGTTGAAGCTTTCTTT. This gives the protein CSVTDRRWSVEAFF.

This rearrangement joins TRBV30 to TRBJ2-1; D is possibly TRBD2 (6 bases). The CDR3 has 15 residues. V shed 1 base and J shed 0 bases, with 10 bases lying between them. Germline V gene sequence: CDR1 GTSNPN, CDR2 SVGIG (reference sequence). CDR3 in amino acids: CAWSGGALSYNEQFF. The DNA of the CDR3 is TGTGCCTGGAGTGGCGGGGCTCTCTCCTACAATGAGCAGTTCTTC.

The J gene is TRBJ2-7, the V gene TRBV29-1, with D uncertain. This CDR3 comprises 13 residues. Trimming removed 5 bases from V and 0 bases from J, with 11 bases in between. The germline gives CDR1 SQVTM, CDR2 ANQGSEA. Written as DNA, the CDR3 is TGCAGCGTTAAAGGCGGTAGCTCCTACGAGCAGTACTTC. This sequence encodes CSVKGGSSYEQYF.

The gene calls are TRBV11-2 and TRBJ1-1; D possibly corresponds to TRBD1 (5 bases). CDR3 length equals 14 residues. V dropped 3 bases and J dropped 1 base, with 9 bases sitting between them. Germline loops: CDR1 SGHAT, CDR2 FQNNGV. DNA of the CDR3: TGTGCCAGCAGCTTTGGGGCAGCGAACACTGAAGCTTTCTTT. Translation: CASSFGAANTEAFF.

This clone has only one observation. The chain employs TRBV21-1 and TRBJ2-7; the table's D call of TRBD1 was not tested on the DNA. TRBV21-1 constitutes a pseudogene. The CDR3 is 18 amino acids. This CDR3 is CASSKESFGDSQPYEQYF. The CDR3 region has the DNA TGTGCCAGCAGCAAAGAGTCTTTTGGGGACAGTCAACCTTACGAGCAGTACTTC.

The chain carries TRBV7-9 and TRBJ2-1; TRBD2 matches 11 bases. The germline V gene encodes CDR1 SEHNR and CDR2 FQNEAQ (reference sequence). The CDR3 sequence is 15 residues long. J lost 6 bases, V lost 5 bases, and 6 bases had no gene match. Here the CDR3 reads CASSPTSGSGNEQFF. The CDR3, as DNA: TGTGCCAGCAGCCCTACTAGCGGGAGTGGCAATGAGCAGTTCTTC.

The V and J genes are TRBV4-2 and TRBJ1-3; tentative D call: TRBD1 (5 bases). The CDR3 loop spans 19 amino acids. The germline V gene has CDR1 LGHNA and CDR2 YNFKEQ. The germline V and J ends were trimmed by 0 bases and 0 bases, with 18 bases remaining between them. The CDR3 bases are TGTGCCAGCAGCCAAGAAGGGCCCGACAGTCCCTTCTCTGGAAACACCATATATTTT. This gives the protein CASSQEGPDSPFSGNTIYF.

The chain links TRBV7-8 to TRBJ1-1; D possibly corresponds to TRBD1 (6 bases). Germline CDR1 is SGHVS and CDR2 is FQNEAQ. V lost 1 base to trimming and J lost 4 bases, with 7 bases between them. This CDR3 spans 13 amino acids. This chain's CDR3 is CASSLGQVTEAFF. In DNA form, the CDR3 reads TGTGCCAGCAGCTTAGGACAGGTCACTGAAGCTTTCTTT. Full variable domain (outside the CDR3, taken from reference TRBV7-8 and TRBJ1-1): GAGVSQSPRYKVAKRGQDVALRCDPISGHVSLFWYQQALGQGPEFLTYFQNEAQLDKSGLPSDRFFAERPEGSVSTLKIQRTQQEDSAVYLCASSLGQVTEAFFGQGTRLTVV.

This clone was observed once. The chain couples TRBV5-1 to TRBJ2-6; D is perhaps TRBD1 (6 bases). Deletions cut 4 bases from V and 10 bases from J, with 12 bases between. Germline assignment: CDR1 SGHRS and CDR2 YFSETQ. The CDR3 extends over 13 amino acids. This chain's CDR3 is CASSIGQSNVLTF. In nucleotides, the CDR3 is TGCGCCAGCAGCATCGGACAGTCTAACGTCCTGACTTTC.

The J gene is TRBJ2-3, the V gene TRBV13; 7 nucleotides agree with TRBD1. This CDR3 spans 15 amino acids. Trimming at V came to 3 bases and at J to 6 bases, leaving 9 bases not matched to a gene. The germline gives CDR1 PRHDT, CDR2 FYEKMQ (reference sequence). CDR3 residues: CASSFLTGRGDTQYF. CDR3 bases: TGTGCCAGCAGCTTCTTGACGGGCAGGGGGGATACGCAGTATTTT.